The entry below describes one T cell receptor (beta chain). Its antigen remains unknown. This entry belongs to a study of T cell responses to AZD1222 COVID-19 vaccine. Study conclusions and caveats: Recipients of AZD1222 seropositive at baseline numbered only five or six.

Measured with immunoSEQ multiplex PCR; TCRdb has only the in-frame clones, and not every one. The sample has 130,000 to 150,000 clones; around 87% are singletons. Losses at the gene ends were 7 bases for V and 4 bases for J; bases not matched to a gene: 3. The V gene's germline CDR1 is SQVTM and CDR2 ANQGSEA. This CDR3 contains 12 residues. The sequencing used peripheral blood, collected on day 0 of AZD1222 vaccination. This sequence joins TRBV29-1 and TRBJ1-1, with 10 bases matching TRBD1. This TCR derives from an adult in good health. The CDR3 protein is CSGDRGGTEAFF. The CDR3 nucleotides are TGCAGCGGGGACAGGGGCGGCACTGAAGCTTTCTTT.